The 21 T cell receptor beta chains in this list originate from one sample, sequenced in a study of cytomegalovirus exposure and HLA in healthy donors. With 60 Vbeta and 13 Jbeta primers, the PCR was carried out. Clones were read by immunoSEQ multiplex PCR, and TCRdb kept only the in-frame ones, dropping some. This table holds 150,000 to 200,000 clones, approximately 83% found once. The sequencing sample was made of PBMCs. The receptors stem from a man younger than 35 in good health and CMV-seropositive.

V gene TRBV10-2 combines with J gene TRBJ1-2, with TRBD1 as a possible D gene (5 bases). The CDR3 covers 13 residues. V shed 2 bases and J shed 4 bases, with 8 bases lying between them. The germline CDR1 and CDR2 sequences are WSHSY and SAAADI. The CDR3 protein is CASSERGGYGYTF. CDR3 coding DNA: TGCGCCAGCAGTGAGCGGGGGGGCTATGGCTACACCTTC.

For this clone: In the same sample, other DNA sequences code for this CDR3. V and J are TRBV5-6 and TRBJ1-5, with 7 bases aligning to TRBD1. Germline loops: CDR1 SGHDT, CDR2 YYEEEE. The CDR3 contains 12 residues. The V gene end was trimmed by 3 bases and the J gene end by 7 bases; junction bases not matched to a gene: 1. In DNA, the CDR3 is TGTGCCAGCAGCTACAGGGGCCAGCCCCAGCATTTT. This gives the protein CASSYRGQPQHF.

This clone was seen a handful of times. The J gene is TRBJ2-3, the V gene TRBV7-2; 12 nucleotides agree with TRBD2. The CDR3 covers 16 residues. Germline V gives CDR1 SGHTA, CDR2 FQGNSA. The V gene end was trimmed by 5 bases and the J gene end by 6 bases; junction bases not matched to a gene: 9. The CDR3 nucleotides read TGTGCCAGCAGCACTCTAGCGGGGGGGCTTGGGGATACGCAGTATTTT. This sequence encodes CASSTLAGGLGDTQYF.

This chain joins TRBV7-3 and TRBJ2-2; D is unclear. The germline V gene has CDR1 SGHTA and CDR2 FQGTGA. Trimming removed 5 bases at V and 6 bases at J, with 10 bases between. CDR3 length equals 13 residues. CDR3 amino acids: CASSPHIAGELFF. CDR3 DNA sequence: TGTGCCAGCAGCCCACATATTGCCGGGGAGCTGTTTTTT.

The chain uses TRBV2 and TRBJ2-4; TRBD2 aligns across 7 bases. The CDR3 consists of 17 residues. Looked up from germline, CDR1 is SNHLY and CDR2 is FYNNEI. The trim removed 1 base at V and 0 bases at J, leaving 6 bases unmatched. Here the CDR3 DNA reads TGTGCCAGCAGTGAAGGGGGACTATTCTTAGCCAAAAACATTCAGTACTTC. It specifies CASSEGGLFLAKNIQYF.

The chain recombines TRBV6-1 with TRBJ2-7; D might be TRBD1 (5 bases). Germline V gene data show CDR1 as MNHNS and CDR2 as SASEGT. This CDR3 has 16 residues. V lost 3 bases and J 3 bases, leaving 18 bases between the germline ends. CDR3 amino acids: CASSDLGSTVYYEQYF. In DNA, the CDR3 is TGTGCCAGCAGTGATCTAGGGTCGACAGTCTACTACGAGCAGTACTTC.

The rearrangement uses TRBV7-9 and TRBJ2-7; possibly TRBD2 for D (5 bases). The V and J ends lost 4 bases and 2 bases respectively, with 15 bases between them. This CDR3 contains 15 residues. The germline CDR1 and CDR2 sequences are SEHNR and FQNEAQ (reference sequence). The CDR3 spells CASSSSGGPTYEQYF. The CDR3 DNA reads as TGTGCCAGCAGCTCCAGCGGTGGGCCAACCTACGAGCAGTACTTC.

The chain combines TRBV27 with TRBJ1-5, with D uncertain. Deletions cut 6 bases from V and 0 bases from J, with 6 bases between. The CDR3 sequence is 13 residues long. CDR1 MNHEY and CDR2 SMNVEV come from the germline V gene (reference sequence). In nucleotides, the CDR3 is TGTGCCAGCAGCCCCATTAGCAATCAGCCCCAGCATTTT. Its translation is CASSPISNQPQHF.

V usage is TRBV10-3 and J usage is TRBJ2-5, with a weak D call TRBD2 (7 bases). The CDR3 totals 14 residues. Trimming cost V 4 bases and J 5 bases, with 14 bases left between them. Germline lookup yields CDR1 ENHRY and CDR2 SYGVKD. CDR3 bases: TGTGCCATCAGTGTCACAGGGAGGGTGGAGACCCAGTACTTC. This codes for CAISVTGRVETQYF.

The chain has TRBV18 and TRBJ2-5; TRBD2 matches at 7 bases. V dropped 2 bases and J dropped 2; count of bases not matched to a gene: 8. The CDR3 has 16 amino acids. CDR1 is KGHSH and CDR2 is LQKENI in the germline V gene. As DNA, the CDR3 is TGTGCCAGCTCACCAGAATTAGCGGGTCGACAAGAGACCCAGTACTTC. Translation: CASSPELAGRQETQYF.

The rearrangement uses TRBV19 and TRBJ2-7; 7 bases line up with TRBD1. Per the germline V gene, CDR1 is LNHDA and CDR2 is SQIVND (reference sequence). Unmatched junction bases numbered 11, after V lost 6 bases and J lost 3 bases. There are 15 residues in the CDR3. The CDR3 protein is CASRPEPGTDYEQYF. The CDR3 DNA is TGTGCCAGTAGACCTGAACCCGGGACAGACTACGAGCAGTACTTC.

The CDR3 protein is CASSRTGIAVEKLFF. The CDR3 DNA reads TGTGCCAGCAGTCGGACAGGGATCGCGGTGGAAAAACTGTTTTTT. The chain joins TRBV5-4 to TRBJ1-4; the match to TRBD1 covers 8 bases. V was clipped by 5 bases and J by 8 bases; unmatched bases: 11. The CDR3 sequence is 15 residues long. Looked up from germline, CDR1 is SGHNT and CDR2 is YYREEE (reference sequence). Full variable domain (remainder filled in from reference TRBV5-4 and TRBJ1-4): ETGVTQSPTHLIKTRGQQVTLRCSSQSGHNTVSWYQQALGQGPQFIFQYYREEENGRGNFPPRFSGLQFPNYSSELNVNALELDDSALYLCASSRTGIAVEKLFFGSGTQLSVL.

The rearrangement joins TRBV11-3 to TRBJ2-5; TRBD1 aligns across 10 bases. The CDR3 is made up of 16 amino acids. Germline CDR1 SGHNT, CDR2 YENEEA. The trim removed 5 bases at V and 5 bases at J, leaving 11 bases unmatched. The CDR3 region is CASSRGDRGYVETQYF. CDR3 DNA: TGTGCCAGCAGCCGTGGGGACAGGGGATATGTGGAGACCCAGTACTTC.

The chain recombines TRBV13 with TRBJ2-7; 9 bases are shared with TRBD1. J lost 2 bases, V lost 5 bases, and 7 bases had no gene match. The CDR3 contains 15 residues. Germline lookup yields CDR1 PRHDT and CDR2 FYEKMQ (reference sequence). Here the CDR3 DNA reads TGTGCCAGCAGCCCCAGGGGACAGGGAGCCTACGAGCAGTACTTC. It yields the protein CASSPRGQGAYEQYF.

The chain carries TRBV6-5 and TRBJ1-5; D might be TRBD1 (5 bases). V was clipped by 8 bases and J by 7 bases, with 15 bases between them. The V gene's germline CDR1 is MNHEY and CDR2 SVGAGI. The CDR3 consists of 13 residues. The CDR3 is CASGLAAGQPQHF. The CDR3 DNA reads TGTGCCAGCGGTTTGGCGGCAGGGCAGCCCCAGCATTTT.

CDR3 nucleotides: TGTGCCAGCAGTTTTTTCGGGGGGGCCGAGCAGTACTTC. This encodes CASSFFGGAEQYF. This chain links TRBV6-5 with TRBJ2-7, with 8 bases aligning to TRBD2. CDR1 and CDR2 from the germline V gene are MNHEY and SVGAGI. The CDR3 covers 13 residues. Unmatched junction bases numbered 5, after V lost 4 bases and J lost 6 bases.

The chain carries TRBV12-2 and TRBJ2-7; the table gives TRBD2 as D, unverified against the DNA. TRBV12-2 is recorded as a pseudogene. The CDR3 covers 21 residues. The CDR3 sequence is CASRPTYQMSCVAGRSYEQYF. The DNA for the CDR3 is TGTGCAAGTCGCCCCACTTATCAAATGTCATGTGTTGCGGGGAGATCCTACGAGCAGTACTTC.

V and J are TRBV7-9 and TRBJ1-5; TRBD1 matches 7 bases. V was clipped by 5 bases and J by 2 bases; unmatched bases: 9. The germline V gene has CDR1 SEHNR and CDR2 FQNEAQ (reference sequence). The length of the CDR3 is 16 residues. The DNA for the CDR3 is TGTGCCAGCAGCGCGACAGGGCCATTTGGCAATCAGCCCCAGCATTTT. Amino acids: CASSATGPFGNQPQHF.

This rearrangement joins TRBV30 to TRBJ1-3, with 10 bases lining up with TRBD1. Germline values: CDR1 GTSNPN, CDR2 SVGIG (reference sequence). The CDR3 is made up of 14 amino acids. The ends lost 7 bases at V and 1 base at J; junction bases unmatched: 4. The CDR3 sequence is CALDRGLSGNTIYF. CDR3 nucleotides: TGTGCCTTAGACAGGGGGCTATCTGGAAACACCATATATTTT.

The V gene is TRBV5-1, the J gene TRBJ1-4; a possible D gene is TRBD1 (5 bases). Germline loops: CDR1 SGHRS, CDR2 YFSETQ. Trimming left V 4 bases short and J 2 bases short, with 9 bases between. The length of the CDR3 is 14 residues. CDR3 sequence (DNA): TGCGCCAGCAGCGTGACAGCGACTAATGAAAAACTGTTTTTT. It yields the protein CASSVTATNEKLFF.

The V gene is TRBV6-5, the J gene TRBJ2-5; 7 bases are shared with TRBD1. The J call may be in error: the DNA end matches TRBJ2-7 better. In germline, CDR1 is MNHEY, CDR2 SVGAGI. The CDR3 extends over 14 amino acids. This CDR3 reads CASSRTGTAYEQYF. The CDR3 nucleotides read TGTGCCAGCAGCCGGACTGGGACAGCCTACGAGCAGTACTTC.